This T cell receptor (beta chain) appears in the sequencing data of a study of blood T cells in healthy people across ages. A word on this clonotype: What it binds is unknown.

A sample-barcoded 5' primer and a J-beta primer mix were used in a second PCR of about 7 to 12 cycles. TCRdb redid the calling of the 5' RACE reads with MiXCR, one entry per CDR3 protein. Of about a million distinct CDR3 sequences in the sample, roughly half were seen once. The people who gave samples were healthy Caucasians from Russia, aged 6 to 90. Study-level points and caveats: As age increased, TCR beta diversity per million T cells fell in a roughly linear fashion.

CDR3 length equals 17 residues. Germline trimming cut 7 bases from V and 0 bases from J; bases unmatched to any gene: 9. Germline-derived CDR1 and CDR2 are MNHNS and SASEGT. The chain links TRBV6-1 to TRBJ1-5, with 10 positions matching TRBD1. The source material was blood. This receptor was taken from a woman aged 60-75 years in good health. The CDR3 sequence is CASTLDRGPYSNQPQHF. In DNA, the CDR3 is TGTGCCAGCACCCTCGACAGGGGGCCTTATAGCAATCAGCCCCAGCATTTT.